What follows are 23 T cell receptor beta chains derived from one specimen sequenced in a study of cytomegalovirus exposure and HLA in healthy donors. In the PCR, 60 Vbeta and 13 Jbeta primers were used. Repertoires were generated with immunoSEQ multiplex PCR, while TCRdb's copy carries only in-frame clones and drops some. The table has 100,000 to 150,000 clones, approximately 81% seen once. Material: PBMCs. These receptors all stem from a male donor in good health and CMV-seronegative.

In this sample, this clone turned up a few times. This chain connects TRBV6-5 to TRBJ1-1; 9 nucleotides match TRBD1. Germline V gives CDR1 MNHEY, CDR2 SVGAGI. V lost 6 bases and J lost 3; bases outside the gene matches: 8. This CDR3 has 15 amino acids. The CDR3 is CASSPRDRVYTEAFF. The DNA for the CDR3 is TGTGCCAGCAGCCCCCGGGACAGGGTGTACACTGAAGCTTTCTTT.

This clone was seen only a few times. The chain couples TRBV7-9 to TRBJ1-2, with a possible D match to TRBD1 (6 bases). Trimming cost V 5 bases and J 4 bases, with 11 bases left between them. The CDR3 is 13 amino acids. Germline loops: CDR1 SEHNR, CDR2 FQNEAQ (reference sequence). CDR3 region: CASSPGQIYGYTF. The CDR3, as DNA: TGTGCCAGCAGCCCAGGACAGATCTATGGCTACACCTTC. The full variable domain, in which reference TRBV7-9 and TRBJ1-2 provide the parts outside the CDR3, is DTGVSQNPRHKITKRGQNVTFRCDPISEHNRLYWYRQTLGQGPEFLTYFQNEAQLEKSRLLSDRFSAERPKGSFSTLEIQRTEQGDSAMYLCASSPGQIYGYTFGSGTRLTVV.

As regards this clone: At the DNA level, this CDR3 is encoded by other sequences in the same sample as well. This chain uses TRBV27 with TRBJ2-7; TRBD2 is a possible D gene (5 bases). CDR3 size: 14 residues. Between the trimmed V and J ends, which lost 2 bases and 0 bases, there was a span of 8 bases. From germline, CDR1 is MNHEY and CDR2 SMNVEV (reference sequence). Here the CDR3 DNA reads TGTGCCAGCAGTTTAGGTGGGAGCTCCTACGAGCAGTACTTC. Translated: CASSLGGSSYEQYF.

The rearrangement uses TRBV6-5 and TRBJ2-7; TRBD2 might be the D (5 bases). The length of the CDR3 is 16 residues. CDR1 is MNHEY, CDR2 SVGAGI, per germline. The V end lost 0 bases, the J end lost 2 bases, and 14 bases lay between the germline ends. The CDR3 DNA is TGTGCCAGCAGTTACTCGACTACAGTAACTACCTACGAGCAGTACTTC. Protein sequence: CASSYSTTVTTYEQYF.

The chain has TRBV18 and TRBJ2-3; 7 bases align to TRBD1. The CDR3 is made up of 13 amino acids. V trimming: 3 bases; J trimming: 4 bases; junction bases outside the gene matches: 1. The germline gives CDR1 KGHSH, CDR2 LQKENI. The CDR3 reads CASSPQGADTQYF. In DNA form, the CDR3 reads TGTGCCAGCTCACCGCAGGGGGCAGATACGCAGTATTTT.

This rearrangement joins TRBV30 to TRBJ2-7; 9 bases agree with TRBD2. CDR3 size: 15 residues. Trimming removed 3 bases from V and 6 bases from J; junction bases left unmatched: 12. CDR1 and CDR2 (germline): GTSNPN, SVGIG (reference sequence). The CDR3 DNA reads as TGTGCCTGGAGAGCCGCGGGACTAGCAGGCTTCGAGCAGTACTTC. Its translation is CAWRAAGLAGFEQYF.

This clone appeared a few times. CDR3 in amino acids: CSVELGRSETQYF. The CDR3 DNA follows: TGCAGCGTTGAGTTGGGCCGGTCGGAGACCCAGTACTTC. V is TRBV29-1 and J is TRBJ2-5; no clear D gene. Germline CDR1 SQVTM, CDR2 ANQGSEA. Trimming stripped 3 bases from V and 5 bases from J, with 13 bases between. The CDR3 loop spans 13 amino acids.

V is TRBV9 and J is TRBJ2-3; 16 bases match TRBD2. The J segment lost 3 bases and the V segment lost 2 bases, leaving 9 bases of the junction unmatched. This CDR3 spans 19 amino acids. CDR1 is SGDLS, CDR2 YYNGEE, per germline. The CDR3: CASSVGTSGGAGLTDTQYF. Written as DNA, the CDR3 is TGTGCCAGCAGCGTGGGGACTAGCGGGGGGGCCGGCCTGACAGATACGCAGTATTTT.

This clone has just a few counts. The chain carries TRBV19 and TRBJ2-1; D gene ambiguous. Deletions cut 0 bases from V and 0 bases from J, with 12 bases between. Germline CDR1 reads LNHDA; CDR2 reads SQIVND (reference sequence). The CDR3 is made up of 17 amino acids. In DNA form, the CDR3 reads TGTGCCAGTAGTATAGACGCCACTGCTAGCTCCTACAATGAGCAGTTCTTC. This encodes CASSIDATASSYNEQFF. Drawing the rest from reference TRBV19 and TRBJ2-1, the complete variable domain is DGGITQSPKYLFRKEGQNVTLSCEQNLNHDAMYWYRQDPGQGLRLIYYSQIVNDFQKGDIAEGYSVSREKKESFPLTVTSAQKNPTAFYLCASSIDATASSYNEQFFGPGTRLTVL.

This clone was seen only a few times. The chain recombines TRBV5-4 with TRBJ2-1; D is perhaps TRBD2 (7 bases). CDR3 length equals 17 residues. The germline gives CDR1 SGHNT, CDR2 YYREEE (reference sequence). V lost 3 bases to trimming and J lost 4 bases, with 20 bases between them. The CDR3 sequence is CASSSPAWGRGYNEQFF. CDR3 in DNA: TGTGCCAGCAGCTCCCCGGCCTGGGGGAGGGGGTACAATGAGCAGTTCTTC.

Here the CDR3 reads CASSWGDTEAFF. The CDR3 DNA is TGCGCCAGCAGCTGGGGGGACACTGAAGCTTTCTTT. This sequence joins TRBV5-1 and TRBJ1-1; a weak D match, TRBD1 (5 bases). The CDR3 runs 12 residues. The V end lost 3 bases, the J end lost 3 bases, and 6 bases lay between the germline ends. In germline, CDR1 is SGHRS, CDR2 YFSETQ.

The chain recombines TRBV4-2 with TRBJ2-3; perhaps TRBD1 as D (6 bases). CDR1 LGHNA and CDR2 YNFKEQ come from the germline V gene. V was pared by 1 base and J by 2 bases, with 10 bases between. This CDR3 has 15 amino acids. The CDR3 spells CASSQVGDNTDTQYF. The CDR3 region has the DNA TGTGCCAGCAGCCAAGTAGGGGACAACACAGATACGCAGTATTTT.

The genes are TRBV27 and TRBJ2-5; 8 bases match TRBD2. Trimming at V came to 8 bases and at J to 2 bases, leaving 7 bases not matched to a gene. The CDR3 totals 14 residues. Germline loops: CDR1 MNHEY, CDR2 SMNVEV (reference sequence). The CDR3: CASRGGLHQETQYF. CDR3 sequence (DNA): TGTGCCAGCCGGGGGGGGTTGCATCAAGAGACCCAGTACTTC.

The chain is built from TRBV28 and TRBJ1-5; D perhaps matches TRBD1 (6 bases). The CDR3 has 18 residues. Germline-derived CDR1 and CDR2 are MDHEN and SYDVKM. V was clipped by 8 bases and J by 4 bases, with 27 bases between them. CDR3 DNA: TGTGCCAGCGGAAAAACAGGACAGTGGCTAAGTGTGAATCAGCCCCAGCATTTT. Amino acids: CASGKTGQWLSVNQPQHF.

This chain joins TRBV6-5 and TRBJ1-4, with 8 bases matching TRBD1. Germline V gives CDR1 MNHEY, CDR2 SVGAGI. J lost 7 bases, V lost 6 bases, and 7 bases had no gene match. The CDR3 totals 14 residues. The CDR3, as DNA: TGTGCCAGCAGAAAGACAGGGGTCGGTGAAAAACTGTTTTTT. Amino acid sequence: CASRKTGVGEKLFF.

The chain recombines TRBV5-4 with TRBJ2-3; maybe TRBD2 (7 bases). Trimming stripped 0 bases from V and 5 bases from J, with 13 bases between. Germline CDR1 SGHNT, CDR2 YYREEE (reference sequence). The CDR3 is made up of 15 amino acids. The CDR3 DNA follows: TGTGCCAGCAGCTTGGTGGGGGGGGCCGGAGATACGCAGTATTTT. As protein: CASSLVGGAGDTQYF.

This chain links TRBV28 with TRBJ2-7, with 9 bases identical to TRBD2. With V trimmed by 6 bases and J by 0 bases, 9 bases remained unmatched. The length of the CDR3 is 16 residues. The germline gives CDR1 MDHEN, CDR2 SYDVKM. In DNA, the CDR3 is TGTGCCAGCAGCGCAAGCGGGGGGCCCCTCTCCTACGAGCAGTACTTC. It codes for CASSASGGPLSYEQYF.

The genes are TRBV29-1 and TRBJ2-7, with a possible D match to TRBD1 (8 bases). This CDR3 is built from 16 residues. Looked up from germline, CDR1 is SQVTM and CDR2 is ANQGSEA. V lost 0 bases to trimming and J lost 4 bases, with 19 bases between them. CDR3 protein: CSVEEGGQGARYEQYF. Here the CDR3 DNA reads TGCAGCGTTGAAGAGGGGGGGCAGGGGGCTAGATACGAGCAGTACTTC.

The chain combines TRBV4-1 with TRBJ2-5, with TRBD2 as a possible D gene (5 bases). Trimming took 3 bases from V and 4 from J, leaving 15 bases between them. The CDR3 contains 15 residues. In germline, CDR1 is MGHRA, CDR2 YSYEKL. The CDR3 bases are TGCGCCAGCAGCCAGGCGACTACCTCGGGAGAGACCCAGTACTTC. Its translation is CASSQATTSGETQYF.

This clone was picked up a small number of times. J is TRBJ2-7 and V is TRBV6-4, with D possibly matching TRBD1 (5 bases). The ends were cut back, 3 bases at V and 2 bases at J, with 23 bases in the middle. Germline V gene data show CDR1 as MRHNA and CDR2 as SNTAGT. The CDR3 has 18 amino acids. CDR3 in DNA: TGTGCCAGCAGTGAATTAGACAGACAAAAGGGTTTCACCTACGAGCAGTACTTC. This translates into CASSELDRQKGFTYEQYF.

V gene TRBV7-9 combines with J gene TRBJ1-4; no definite D call. Germline lookup yields CDR1 SEHNR and CDR2 FQNEAQ (reference sequence). Trimming cost V 5 bases and J 6 bases, with 19 bases left between them. This CDR3 is built from 16 residues. This CDR3 is CASSASLRSLDEKLFF. In DNA form, the CDR3 reads TGTGCCAGCAGCGCATCCCTGAGATCTTTGGATGAAAAACTGTTTTTT.

The CDR3 here is CASSLRTAGPPNTEAFF. CDR3 bases: TGTGCCAGCAGCTTAAGGACGGCAGGGCCACCTAACACTGAAGCTTTCTTT. V and J are TRBV7-9 and TRBJ1-1, with TRBD1 as a possible D gene (5 bases). CDR1 is SEHNR and CDR2 is FQNEAQ in the germline V gene (reference sequence). Trimming cost V 2 bases and J 2 bases, with 18 bases left between them. CDR3 length: 17 amino acids.

This sequence joins TRBV9 and TRBJ2-5, with D perhaps matching TRBD2 (5 bases). Trimming stripped 4 bases from V and 3 bases from J, with 10 bases between. Germline V gives CDR1 SGDLS, CDR2 YYNGEE. The CDR3 has 13 amino acids. CDR3 protein: CASSLGEKETQYF. Written as DNA, the CDR3 is TGTGCCAGCAGCCTTGGGGAGAAAGAGACCCAGTACTTC.